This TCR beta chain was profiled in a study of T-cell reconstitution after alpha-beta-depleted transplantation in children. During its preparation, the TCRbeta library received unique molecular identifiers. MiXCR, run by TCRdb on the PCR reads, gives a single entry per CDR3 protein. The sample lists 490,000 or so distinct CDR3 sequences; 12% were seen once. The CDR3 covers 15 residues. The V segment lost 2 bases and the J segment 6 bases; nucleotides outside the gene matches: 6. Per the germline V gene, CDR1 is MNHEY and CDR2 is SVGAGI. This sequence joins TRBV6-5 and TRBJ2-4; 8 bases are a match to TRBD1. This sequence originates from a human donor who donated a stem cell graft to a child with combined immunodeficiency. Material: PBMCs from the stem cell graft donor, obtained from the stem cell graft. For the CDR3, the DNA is TGTGCCAGCAGTTACCTACAGGGGGTGGGAAACATTCAGTACTTC. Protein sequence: CASSYLQGVGNIQYF.